The 11 T cell receptor beta chains presented below share a single source sample, sequenced in a study of blood T cell repertoires in COVID-19. Profiled with immunoSEQ multiplex PCR; TCRdb holds only in-frame clones, not every one. Here the sample spans under 250,000 clones, 84% being singletons. Sequencing was performed on peripheral blood. The receptors were sampled from an older woman who had recovered from COVID-19.

V is TRBV4-1 and J is TRBJ1-2; 10 positions agree with TRBD1. Unmatched junction bases numbered 9, after V lost 5 bases and J lost 6 bases. From germline, CDR1 is MGHRA and CDR2 YSYEKL. This CDR3 region has 15 residues. This CDR3 reads CASSETGGEQDGYTF. The DNA for the CDR3 is TGCGCCAGCAGCGAGACAGGGGGCGAACAGGATGGCTACACCTTC.

Written as DNA, the CDR3 is TGTGCCAGTAGTATCGAGTCAGGGGGGAATGAAAAACTGTTTTTT. Its protein is CASSIESGGNEKLFF. The chain has TRBV19 and TRBJ1-4, with 7 nucleotides matching TRBD1. The CDR3 runs to 15 residues. Germline values: CDR1 LNHDA, CDR2 SQIVND (reference sequence). V lost 3 bases to trimming and J lost 5 bases; unmatched junction nucleotides: 6.

The rearrangement links TRBV5-1 to TRBJ1-2; 10 nucleotides align to TRBD1. The length of the CDR3 is 14 residues. Per germline, CDR1 SGHRS and CDR2 YFSETQ. V was pared by 0 bases and J by 8 bases, with 4 bases of the junction left unmatched. Written as DNA, the CDR3 is TGCGCCAGCAGCTTGGGACAGGGGGCGCGGGGCTACACCTTC. This encodes CASSLGQGARGYTF.

V and J are TRBV27 and TRBJ2-7; maybe TRBD1 (7 bases). The ends were cut back, 5 bases at V and 3 bases at J, with 26 bases in the middle. Germline loops: CDR1 MNHEY, CDR2 SMNVEV (reference sequence). This CDR3 comprises 18 residues. CDR3 region: CASSPFILLDREDYEQYF. The DNA for the CDR3 is TGTGCCAGCAGTCCCTTTATTCTCCTCGACAGGGAGGACTACGAGCAGTACTTC.

The chain employs TRBV4-2 and TRBJ2-5, with 13 positions matching TRBD2. The V and J ends lost 4 bases and 7 bases, in that order; junction bases with no gene match: 9. The CDR3 sequence is 16 residues long. Germline CDR1 and CDR2: LGHNA and YNFKEQ. The CDR3 loop reads CASSPGLAGNRRTQYF. The CDR3 nucleotides are TGTGCCAGCAGCCCGGGACTAGCGGGGAACAGGAGGACCCAGTACTTC.

The chain combines TRBV12-3 or TRBV12-4 with TRBJ2-5, with a tentative D call TRBD1 (6 bases). V lost 7 bases and J 4 bases, leaving 13 bases between the germline ends. The CDR3 extends over 13 amino acids. The CDR3 DNA reads as TGTGCCAGCACCCCAGGGGACGGAGAGACCCAGTACTTC. It yields the protein CASTPGDGETQYF.

The chain joins TRBV23-1 to TRBJ1-6; D perhaps matches TRBD1 (6 bases). TRBV23-1 is identified as an open reading frame with a role that is uncertain. The V end was cut by 0 bases, the J end by 5 bases, with 11 bases between. This CDR3 has 16 amino acids. CDR3 amino acids: CASSQSTGSHNSPLHF. The CDR3 DNA sequence: TGCGCCAGCAGTCAATCCACAGGGTCCCATAATTCACCCCTCCACTTT.

The rearrangement joins TRBV9 to TRBJ2-1, with 11 bases matching TRBD2. J was trimmed by 6 bases and V by 4 bases; bases with no gene match: 6. Germline CDR1 reads SGDLS; CDR2 reads YYNGEE. This CDR3 spans 15 amino acids. The CDR3 DNA sequence: TGTGCCAGCAGCATTAATAGCGGGGGGGCCAATGAGCAGTTCTTC. It is translated as CASSINSGGANEQFF.

The chain links TRBV5-6 to TRBJ1-2; 7 nucleotides line up with TRBD1. Germline V gives CDR1 SGHDT, CDR2 YYEEEE. The V segment lost 3 bases and the J segment 5 bases; nucleotides outside the gene matches: 13. The CDR3 runs 16 residues. The CDR3 spells CASSSIKTGNSYGYTF. For the CDR3, the DNA is TGTGCCAGCAGCTCGATCAAGACAGGGAACAGTTATGGCTACACCTTC.

This rearrangement joins TRBV7-2 to TRBJ2-3, with 10 bases fitting TRBD2. CDR1 and CDR2 from the germline V gene are SGHTA and FQGNSA. The CDR3 length is 15 residues. The V and J ends lost 3 bases and 7 bases, in that order; junction bases with no gene match: 7. CDR3 nucleotides: TGTGCCAGCAGCTTTAGGGCTAGCGGGGGATATACGCAGTATTTT. Translating it yields CASSFRASGGYTQYF.

The chain employs TRBV10-1 and TRBJ2-7, with D possibly matching TRBD1 (6 bases). Germline loops: CDR1 WNHNN, CDR2 SYGVQD (reference sequence). Trimming took 4 bases from V and 3 from J, leaving 19 bases between them. CDR3 length: 16 amino acids. The CDR3 region has the DNA TGCGCCAGCAGTGGACGTTCGGACAGACTAATCTACGAGCAGTACTTC. Translating gives CASSGRSDRLIYEQYF.